This TCR beta chain was identified in a study of blood T cell repertoires in COVID-19. Repertoires were generated with immunoSEQ multiplex PCR, while TCRdb's copy carries only in-frame clones and drops some. Altogether about 300,000 clones are present, about 83% being singletons, with the ten largest covering about 1.2%. The sequence derives from a woman between 50 and 59 years old with acute or convalescent COVID-19. What was sequenced was peripheral blood.

Here the CDR3 reads CASSGGQIYGYTF. In DNA form, the CDR3 reads TGTGCCAGCAGCGGAGGACAGATCTATGGCTACACCTTC. V gene TRBV7-2 combines with J gene TRBJ1-2; possibly TRBD1 for D (6 bases). Germline V gives CDR1 SGHTA, CDR2 FQGNSA. V was cut by 5 bases and J by 4 bases, with 11 bases left in between. The CDR3 covers 13 residues.